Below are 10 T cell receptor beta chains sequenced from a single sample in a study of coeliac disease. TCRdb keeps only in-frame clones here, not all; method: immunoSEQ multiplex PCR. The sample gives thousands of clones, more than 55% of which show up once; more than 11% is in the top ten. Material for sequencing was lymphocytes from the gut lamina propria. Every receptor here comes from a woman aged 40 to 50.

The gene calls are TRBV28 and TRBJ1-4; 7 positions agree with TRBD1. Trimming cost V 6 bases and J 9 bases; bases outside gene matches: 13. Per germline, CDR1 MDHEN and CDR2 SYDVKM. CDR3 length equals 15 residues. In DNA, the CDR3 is TGTGCCAGCAGGAGAAAGACAGGGAACTTTAAAAAACTGTTTTTT. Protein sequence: CASRRKTGNFKKLFF.

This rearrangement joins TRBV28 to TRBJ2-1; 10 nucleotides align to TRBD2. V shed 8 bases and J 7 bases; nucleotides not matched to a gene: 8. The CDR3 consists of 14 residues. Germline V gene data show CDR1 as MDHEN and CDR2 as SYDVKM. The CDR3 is CASLTSGNLNEQFF. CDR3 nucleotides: TGTGCCAGCCTTACTAGCGGGAATTTGAATGAGCAGTTCTTC.

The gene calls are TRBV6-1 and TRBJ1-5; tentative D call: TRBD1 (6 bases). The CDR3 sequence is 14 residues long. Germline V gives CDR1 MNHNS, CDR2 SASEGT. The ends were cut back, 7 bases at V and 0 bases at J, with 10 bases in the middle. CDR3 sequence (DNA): TGTGCCAGCATTCGACAGGTTAGCAATCAGCCCCAGCATTTT. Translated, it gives CASIRQVSNQPQHF.

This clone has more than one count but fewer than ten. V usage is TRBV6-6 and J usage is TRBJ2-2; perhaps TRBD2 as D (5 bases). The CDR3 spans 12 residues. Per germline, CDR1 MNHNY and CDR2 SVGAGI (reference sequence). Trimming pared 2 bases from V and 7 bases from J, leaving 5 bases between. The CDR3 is CASSYGSGELFF. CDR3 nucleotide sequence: TGTGCCAGCAGTTACGGGAGCGGGGAGCTGTTTTTT.

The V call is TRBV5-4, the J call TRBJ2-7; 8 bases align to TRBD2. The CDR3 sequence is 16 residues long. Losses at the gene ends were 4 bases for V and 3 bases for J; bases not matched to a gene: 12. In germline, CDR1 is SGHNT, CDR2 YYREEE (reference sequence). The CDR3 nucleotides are TGTGCCAGCAGCCCCCAAGTAGCGGGAAAAGTCTACGAGCAGTACTTC. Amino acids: CASSPQVAGKVYEQYF.

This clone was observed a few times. Written as DNA, the CDR3 is TGTGCCATCAGTTCCTCGACAGGGCCCTACGAGCAGTACTTC. Its translation is CAISSSTGPYEQYF. V is TRBV10-3 and J is TRBJ2-7; 7 nucleotides agree with TRBD1. The junction had 6 bases not matched to a gene; V was cut back by 5 bases and J by 2 bases. The CDR3 has 14 amino acids. The germline gives CDR1 ENHRY, CDR2 SYGVKD.

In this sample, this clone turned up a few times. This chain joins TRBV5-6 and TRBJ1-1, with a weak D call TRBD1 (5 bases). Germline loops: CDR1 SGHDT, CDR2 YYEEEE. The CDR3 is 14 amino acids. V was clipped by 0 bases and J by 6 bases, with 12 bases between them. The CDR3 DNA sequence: TGTGCCAGCAGCTTGGTTCCAACAGGCGCTGAAGCTTTCTTT. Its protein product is CASSLVPTGAEAFF.

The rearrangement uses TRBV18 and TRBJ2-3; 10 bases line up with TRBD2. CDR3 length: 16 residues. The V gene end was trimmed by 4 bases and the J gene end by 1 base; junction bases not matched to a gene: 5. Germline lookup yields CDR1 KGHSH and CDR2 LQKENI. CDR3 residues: CASSRTAGGRTDTQYF. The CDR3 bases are TGTGCCAGCTCACGTACAGCGGGAGGGCGCACAGATACGCAGTATTTT.

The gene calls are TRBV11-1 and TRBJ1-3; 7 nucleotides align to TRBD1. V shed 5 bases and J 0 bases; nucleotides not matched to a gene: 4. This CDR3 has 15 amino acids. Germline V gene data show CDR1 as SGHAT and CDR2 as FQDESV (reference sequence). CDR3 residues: CASSLGQNSGNTIYF. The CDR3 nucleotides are TGTGCCAGCAGCCTGGGACAGAACTCTGGAAACACCATATATTTT.

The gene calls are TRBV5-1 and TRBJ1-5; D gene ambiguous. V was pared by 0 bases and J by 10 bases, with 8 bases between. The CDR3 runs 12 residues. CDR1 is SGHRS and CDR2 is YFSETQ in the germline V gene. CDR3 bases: TGCGCCAGCAGCTTGGTAGGAGGACCCCAGCATTTT. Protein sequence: CASSLVGGPQHF.